The source of this T cell receptor (beta chain) is a study of blood T cell repertoires in COVID-19. Study as a whole: Whether acute or convalescent, the COVID-19 samples came from the United States, Italy and Spain. Sources were T cells, B-cell-depleted T cells, or PBMCs; the material itself was cDNA or gDNA.

Original analysis: Amplified reference gene primers provided the basis for estimating nucleated cell counts. Here immunoSEQ multiplex PCR was the method, and the copy in TCRdb shows in-frame clones only, minus some. V and J calls and clone size follow that table, whereas D and trimming were derived from the DNA. Of over 130,000 clones in the sample, more than 75% were seen once. Germline CDR1 and CDR2: MNHNY and SVGAGI (reference sequence). The trim removed 8 bases at V and 11 bases at J, leaving 16 bases unmatched. The CDR3 runs to 16 residues. This chain links TRBV6-6 with TRBJ1-6; the match to TRBD1 covers 9 bases. The receptor comes from a human donor in a cohort sampled during active COVID-19. The source material was peripheral blood. The CDR3 nucleotides are TGTGCCAGCCGCTATATTATGGACAGGGGACGGGCACCCCTCCACTTT. The encoded protein is CASRYIMDRGRAPLHF.